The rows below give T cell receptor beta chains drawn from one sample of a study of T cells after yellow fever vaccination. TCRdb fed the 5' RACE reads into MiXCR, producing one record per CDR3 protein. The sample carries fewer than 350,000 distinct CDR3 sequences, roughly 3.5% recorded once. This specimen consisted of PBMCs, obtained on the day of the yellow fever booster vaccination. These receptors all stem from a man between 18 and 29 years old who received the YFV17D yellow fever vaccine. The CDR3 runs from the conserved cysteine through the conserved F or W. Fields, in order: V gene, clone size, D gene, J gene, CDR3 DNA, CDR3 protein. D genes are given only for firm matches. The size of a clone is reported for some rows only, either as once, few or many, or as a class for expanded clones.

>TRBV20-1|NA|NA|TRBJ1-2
TGCAGTGCTAGAGTTATAGCCGGATCTGGCTACACCTTC
CSARVIAGSGYTF
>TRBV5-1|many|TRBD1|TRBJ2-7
TGCGCCAGCACCCACCCCACCGGGACAGGCACCTACGAGCAGTACTTC
CASTHPTGTGTYEQYF
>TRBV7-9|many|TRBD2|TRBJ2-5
TGTGCCAGCAGCTTTCCTAACAGGCTAGCGGGGGAGACCCAGTACTTC
CASSFPNRLAGETQYF
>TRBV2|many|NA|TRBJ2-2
TGTGCCAGCAGCCGGGACGGGGAGCTGTTTTTT
CASSRDGELFF
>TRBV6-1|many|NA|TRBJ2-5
TGTGCCAGCAGTGAACCGAGGGGGACCCAGTACTTC
CASSEPRGTQYF
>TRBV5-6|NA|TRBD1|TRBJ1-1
TGTGCCAGCAGCTTTGGACAGGGGAGGCCTGAAGCTTTCTTT
CASSFGQGRPEAFF
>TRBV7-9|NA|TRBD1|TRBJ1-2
TGTGCCAGCAGCTCCGGGACAGGGGAATCGGGTGGCTACACCTTC
CASSSGTGESGGYTF
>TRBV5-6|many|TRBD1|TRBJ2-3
TGTGCCAGCAGCTGGGACAGGGGGCGCGGGGATACGCAGTATTTT
CASSWDRGRGDTQYF
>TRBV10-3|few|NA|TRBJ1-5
TGTGCCATCAGACAGGGAATCAATCAGCCCCAGCATTTT
CAIRQGINQPQHF
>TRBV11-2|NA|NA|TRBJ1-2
TGTGCCAGCAGGCGGGGGGGGGTGACTAACTATGGCTACACCTTC
CASRRGGVTNYGYTF
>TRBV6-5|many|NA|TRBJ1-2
TGTGCCAGCAGTGAGTGGTCCCAGACTAACTATGGCTACACCTTC
CASSEWSQTNYGYTF
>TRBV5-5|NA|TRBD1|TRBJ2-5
TGTGCCAGCAGCTCCCCGGGACAGGGACGAGAAGAGACCCAGTACTTC
CASSSPGQGREETQYF
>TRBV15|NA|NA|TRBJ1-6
TGTGCCACCAGCACCCTATTCCGGGATGGAGGTTCACCCCTCCACTTT
CATSTLFRDGGSPLHF
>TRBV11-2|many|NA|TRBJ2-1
TGTGCCAGCAGCTTAGTGGACAGACCATACAATGAGCAGTTCTTC
CASSLVDRPYNEQFF
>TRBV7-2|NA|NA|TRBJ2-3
TGTGCCAGCAGCTTGGAGGTAGGGGATACGCAGTATTTT
CASSLEVGDTQYF
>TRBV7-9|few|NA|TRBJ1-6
TGTGCCAGCAGCGCCGGACAGAGCTCCTATAATTCACCCCTCCACTTT
CASSAGQSSYNSPLHF
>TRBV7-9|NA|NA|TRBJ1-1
TGTGCCAGCAGCTCCCAGGGGTTTCCGGCTTTCTTT
CASSSQGFPAFF
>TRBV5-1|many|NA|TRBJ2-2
TGCGCCAGCAGCTTGGTAGCCGGTAACACCGGGGAGCTGTTTTTT
CASSLVAGNTGELFF
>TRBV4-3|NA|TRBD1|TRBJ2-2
TGCGCCAGCAGCCAGGTTTACCGTTGGGGGACAGGGTTAACCGGGGAGCTGTTTTTT
CASSQVYRWGTGLTGELFF
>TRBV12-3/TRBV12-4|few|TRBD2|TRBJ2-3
TGTGCCAGCAGCCGGGGACTAGCGGGGGGCAATAGGTATACGCAGTATTTT
CASSRGLAGGNRYTQYF
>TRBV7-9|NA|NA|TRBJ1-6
TGTGCCAGCACCGCTTTGTCTGGCTCTTCACCCCTCCACTTT
CASTALSGSSPLHF
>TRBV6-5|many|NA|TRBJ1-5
TGTGCCAGCAGTTCTACTTCCGGGGGGTCGAGCAATCAGCCCCAGCATTTT
CASSSTSGGSSNQPQHF
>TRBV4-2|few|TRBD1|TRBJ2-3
TGTGCCAGCAGCCAAGAGGGACAGCTCCTTGTAGATACGCAGTATTTT
CASSQEGQLLVDTQYF
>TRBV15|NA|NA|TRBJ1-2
TGTGCCACCAGCCCCCGGGACTTGTACTATGGCTACACCTTC
CATSPRDLYYGYTF
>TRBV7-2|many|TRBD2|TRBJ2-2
TGTGCCAGCAGCTTAGTGGCGGGGGGGGGCACCGGGGAGCTGTTTTTT
CASSLVAGGGTGELFF
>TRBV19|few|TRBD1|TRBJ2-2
TGTGCCAGTAGTATAAGTTTCGGGGACAGGGGACGTTTCGGGGAGCTGTTTTTT
CASSISFGDRGRFGELFF
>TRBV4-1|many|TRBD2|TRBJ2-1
TGCGCCAGCAGCCCGGGACTAGCGGGGGGCACCTACAATGAGCAGTTCTTC
CASSPGLAGGTYNEQFF
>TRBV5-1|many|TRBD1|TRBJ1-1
TGCGCCAGCAGCCCCTTGACAGGGGGCCATGAAGCTTTCTTT
CASSPLTGGHEAFF
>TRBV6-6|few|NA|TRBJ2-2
TGTGCCAGCATCCCTCTAGGGGACACCTACACCGGGGAGCTGTTTTTT
CASIPLGDTYTGELFF
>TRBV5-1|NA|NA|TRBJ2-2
TGCGCCAGCAGCTGGGGACGGTCGGCCGGGGAGCTGTTTTTT
CASSWGRSAGELFF
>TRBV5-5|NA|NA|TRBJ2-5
TGTGCCAGCAGCTTCGCGGCCCAACCGGGGTGGGAGACCCAGTACTTC
CASSFAAQPGWETQYF
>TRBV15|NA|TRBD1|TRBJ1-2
TGTGCCACCAGCCCCCGACGGGACAGGGTTTTAGTCTATGGCTACACCTTC
CATSPRRDRVLVYGYTF
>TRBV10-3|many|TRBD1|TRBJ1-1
TGTGCCATCAGTCACGGAGACAGGGAAGGACACACTGAAGCTTTCTTT
CAISHGDREGHTEAFF
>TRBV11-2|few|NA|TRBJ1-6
TGTGCCAGCAGCCAAGTTGAGAGCTCCTATAATTCACCCCTCCACTTT
CASSQVESSYNSPLHF
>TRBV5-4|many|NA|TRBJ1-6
TGTGCCAGCAGCTTGGGAACAGGTCATAATTCACCCCTCCACTTT
CASSLGTGHNSPLHF
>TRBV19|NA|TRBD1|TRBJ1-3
TGTGCCAGTAGTATGGACGGGACAGGGCGCCCTGGAAACACCATATATTTT
CASSMDGTGRPGNTIYF
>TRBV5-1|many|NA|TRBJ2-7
TGCGCCAGCAGCCTGCCCGGGGGCCTTAACGAGCAGTACTTC
CASSLPGGLNEQYF
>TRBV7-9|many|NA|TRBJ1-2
TGTGCCAGCAGCTCATTGTCTGCGAACTATGGCTACACCTTC
CASSSLSANYGYTF
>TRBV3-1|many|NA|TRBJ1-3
TGTGCCAGCAGCCAGGACAGTGGAAACACCATATATTTT
CASSQDSGNTIYF
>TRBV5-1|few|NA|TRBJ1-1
TGCGCCAGCAGCCCAAGACCAGGAGGGAGCACTGAAGCTTTCTTT
CASSPRPGGSTEAFF
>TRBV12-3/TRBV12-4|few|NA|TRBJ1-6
TGTGCCATCGCCCAGGTCTATAATTCACCCCTCCACTTT
CAIAQVYNSPLHF
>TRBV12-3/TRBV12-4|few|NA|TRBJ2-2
TGTGCCAGCCTAAGCGGGACAGAAAATATTTACGGGGAGCTGTTTTTT
CASLSGTENIYGELFF
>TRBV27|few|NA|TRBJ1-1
TGTGCCAGCAGTGCCCGGGGGAACACTGAAGCTTTCTTT
CASSARGNTEAFF
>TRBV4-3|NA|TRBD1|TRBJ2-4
TGCGCCAGCAGCCAGGGGACAGTGGTAGCCAAAAACATTCAGTACTTC
CASSQGTVVAKNIQYF
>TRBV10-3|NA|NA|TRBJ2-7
TGTGCCATCAGTGAGTCGAAAGGGAACGAGCAGTACTTC
CAISESKGNEQYF
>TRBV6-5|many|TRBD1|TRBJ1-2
TGTGCCAGCAGTTACTCGGGGACAGGGGAAGAACTAGGAAATGGCTACACCTTC
CASSYSGTGEELGNGYTF
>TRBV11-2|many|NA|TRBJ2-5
TGTGCCAGCAGTGAACAGGTCCAAGAGACCCAGTACTTC
CASSEQVQETQYF
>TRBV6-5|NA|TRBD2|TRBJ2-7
TGTGCCAGCACAATGGGGGGACTAGCGGGGTCCGCCTACGAGCAGTACTTC
CASTMGGLAGSAYEQYF
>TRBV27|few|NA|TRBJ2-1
TGTGCCAGCAGCTTCCGCTACAGCCCAACCTACAATGAGCAGTTCTTC
CASSFRYSPTYNEQFF
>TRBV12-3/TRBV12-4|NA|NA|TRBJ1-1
TGTGCCAGCAGTTTCAGTATCCCGGCTTCAGCTTTCTTT
CASSFSIPASAFF
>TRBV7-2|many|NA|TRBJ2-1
TGTGCCAGCAGCCTCGACACCAACAATGAGCAGTTCTTC
CASSLDTNNEQFF
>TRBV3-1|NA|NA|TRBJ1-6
TGTGCCAGCAGCCAGAGGGGTGGCGATTCACCCCTCCACTTT
CASSQRGGDSPLHF